Listed below are T cell receptor beta chains from one sample, sequenced in a study of Graves' ophthalmopathy and Graves' hyperthyroidism. MiXCR, run by TCRdb on the multiplex PCR reads, gives a single entry per CDR3 protein. The table has nearly 400,000 distinct CDR3 sequences, roughly 18% seen once. The sequenced sample consisted of peripheral blood. These receptors originate from a woman in her late teens or twenties with Graves' ophthalmopathy. The CDR3 runs from the conserved cysteine through the conserved F or W. Fields, in order: J gene, V gene, D gene, clone size, CDR3 protein, CDR3 DNA. A D gene is named only where the DNA matches it firmly. Only some rows state a clone size, as once, few, many or a class for expanded clones.

J gene: TRBJ1-5
V gene: TRBV11-2
D gene: NA
clone size: many
CDR3 protein: CASSLSAGWSNQPQHF
CDR3 DNA: TGTGCCAGCAGCTTAAGTGCAGGGTGGAGCAATCAGCCCCAGCATTTT

J gene: TRBJ2-4
V gene: TRBV30
D gene: NA
clone size: many
CDR3 protein: CAWTPGGEYIQYF
CDR3 DNA: TGTGCCTGGACCCCCGGGGGAGAATACATTCAGTACTTC

J gene: TRBJ1-1
V gene: TRBV7-2
D gene: NA
clone size: many
CDR3 protein: CASSSRGHTEAFF
CDR3 DNA: TGTGCCAGCAGCTCCAGGGGACACACTGAAGCTTTCTTT

J gene: TRBJ1-6
V gene: TRBV10-1
D gene: NA
clone size: many
CDR3 protein: CASSDAWDSPLHF
CDR3 DNA: TGCGCCAGCAGTGACGCGTGGGATTCACCCCTCCACTTT

J gene: TRBJ2-7
V gene: TRBV6-1
D gene: TRBD1
clone size: NA
CDR3 protein: CASTTDRVAYEQYF
CDR3 DNA: TGTGCCAGCACCACGGACAGGGTTGCCTACGAGCAGTACTTC

J gene: TRBJ2-5
V gene: TRBV6-5
D gene: NA
clone size: many
CDR3 protein: CASSYLLGETQYF
CDR3 DNA: TGTGCCAGCAGTTACTTGCTGGGGGAGACCCAGTACTTC

J gene: TRBJ1-6
V gene: TRBV7-2
D gene: TRBD1
clone size: many
CDR3 protein: CASSLGLGQGVSPLHF
CDR3 DNA: TGTGCCAGCAGCTTAGGCTTGGGACAGGGGGTTTCACCCCTCCACTTT

J gene: TRBJ1-3
V gene: TRBV20-1
D gene: NA
clone size: many
CDR3 protein: CSVGSGNTIYF
CDR3 DNA: TGCAGTGTGGGTTCTGGAAACACCATATATTTT

J gene: TRBJ1-1
V gene: TRBV12-5
D gene: NA
clone size: many
CDR3 protein: CASAPGRGTEAFF
CDR3 DNA: TGTGCTAGTGCCCCGGGGCGCGGGACTGAAGCTTTCTTT

J gene: TRBJ1-1
V gene: TRBV27
D gene: TRBD1
clone size: many
CDR3 protein: CASSLSQGAGAFF
CDR3 DNA: TGTGCCAGCAGTTTATCGCAGGGGGCAGGAGCTTTCTTT

J gene: TRBJ2-4
V gene: TRBV6-1
D gene: NA
clone size: many
CDR3 protein: CASSDEERDNQNIQYF
CDR3 DNA: TGTGCCAGCAGTGACGAAGAAAGGGACAATCAAAACATTCAGTACTTC

J gene: TRBJ2-7
V gene: TRBV6-5
D gene: NA
clone size: many
CDR3 protein: CASSYGSRGSGEQYF
CDR3 DNA: TGTGCCAGCAGTTACGGATCCCGAGGGAGCGGCGAGCAGTACTTC

J gene: TRBJ1-1
V gene: TRBV7-2
D gene: NA
clone size: many
CDR3 protein: CASSFFRDTEAFF
CDR3 DNA: TGTGCCAGCAGCTTTTTCCGAGACACTGAAGCTTTCTTT

J gene: TRBJ2-7
V gene: TRBV7-9
D gene: NA
clone size: many
CDR3 protein: CATRKRASSSISDEQYF
CDR3 DNA: TGTGCCACCCGAAAGAGGGCGAGCTCTTCTATTTCCGACGAGCAGTACTTC

J gene: TRBJ1-3
V gene: TRBV20-1
D gene: TRBD1
clone size: many
CDR3 protein: CSARELRMGDSETLGNTIYF
CDR3 DNA: TGCAGTGCTAGAGAATTGAGGATGGGGGACAGCGAAACCCTCGGAAACACCATATATTTT

J gene: TRBJ1-1
V gene: TRBV6-1
D gene: NA
clone size: many
CDR3 protein: CASSEGASGTEAFF
CDR3 DNA: TGTGCCAGCAGTGAAGGGGCCTCAGGGACTGAAGCTTTCTTT

J gene: TRBJ2-7
V gene: TRBV12-3/TRBV12-4
D gene: NA
clone size: NA
CDR3 protein: CASSLAVGGYEQYF
CDR3 DNA: TGTGCCAGCAGTTTAGCGGTCGGGGGCTACGAGCAGTACTTC

J gene: TRBJ1-6
V gene: TRBV19
D gene: NA
clone size: many
CDR3 protein: CASSPGGSYNSPLHF
CDR3 DNA: TGTGCCAGTAGTCCGGGGGGCTCCTATAATTCACCCCTCCACTTT

J gene: TRBJ2-5
V gene: TRBV30
D gene: TRBD1
clone size: NA
CDR3 protein: CAWSLSGTGVSGTQYF
CDR3 DNA: TGTGCCTGGAGTCTATCGGGGACAGGGGTCTCAGGGACCCAGTACTTC

J gene: TRBJ2-7
V gene: TRBV6-5
D gene: NA
clone size: many
CDR3 protein: CASQKGIEYEQYF
CDR3 DNA: TGTGCCAGCCAGAAAGGGATAGAGTACGAGCAGTACTTC

J gene: TRBJ1-1
V gene: TRBV12-3/TRBV12-4
D gene: TRBD1
clone size: many
CDR3 protein: CASSFWGQGRPEAFF
CDR3 DNA: TGTGCCAGCAGTTTTTGGGGACAGGGTAGACCTGAAGCTTTCTTT

J gene: TRBJ2-7
V gene: TRBV7-2
D gene: NA
clone size: many
CDR3 protein: CASSLDWGREQYF
CDR3 DNA: TGTGCCAGCAGCTTAGATTGGGGGAGGGAGCAGTACTTC

J gene: TRBJ1-2
V gene: TRBV5-1
D gene: TRBD1
clone size: many
CDR3 protein: CASSLGDRAYF
CDR3 DNA: TGCGCCAGCAGCTTGGGGGACAGGGCTTACTTC

J gene: TRBJ1-1
V gene: TRBV12-3/TRBV12-4
D gene: NA
clone size: NA
CDR3 protein: CASSFGGWTEAFF
CDR3 DNA: TGTGCCAGCAGTTTCGGGGGTTGGACTGAAGCTTTCTTT

J gene: TRBJ1-1
V gene: TRBV7-8
D gene: NA
clone size: many
CDR3 protein: CASSFFRGGNTEAFF
CDR3 DNA: TGTGCCAGCAGCTTCTTCCGGGGGGGGAACACTGAAGCTTTCTTT

J gene: TRBJ2-7
V gene: TRBV6-5
D gene: NA
clone size: many
CDR3 protein: CASSYHGETYEQYF
CDR3 DNA: TGTGCCAGCAGTTACCACGGTGAGACCTACGAGCAGTACTTC

J gene: TRBJ2-7
V gene: TRBV11-2
D gene: NA
clone size: many
CDR3 protein: CASSLTRVPVREQYF
CDR3 DNA: TGTGCCAGCAGCTTAACGAGGGTGCCCGTACGAGAGCAGTACTTC

J gene: TRBJ1-2
V gene: TRBV5-4
D gene: NA
clone size: many
CDR3 protein: CASSGKGQRYGYTF
CDR3 DNA: TGTGCCAGCAGCGGGAAAGGACAGCGCTATGGCTACACCTTC

J gene: TRBJ1-1
V gene: TRBV19
D gene: TRBD1
clone size: many
CDR3 protein: CASRWGQGFTEAFF
CDR3 DNA: TGTGCCAGTAGATGGGGACAGGGGTTCACTGAAGCTTTCTTT

J gene: TRBJ2-5
V gene: TRBV6-1
D gene: TRBD2
clone size: many
CDR3 protein: CASREAGGAETQYF
CDR3 DNA: TGTGCCAGCAGGGAGGCGGGGGGGGCTGAGACCCAGTACTTC

J gene: TRBJ2-5
V gene: TRBV12-3/TRBV12-4
D gene: TRBD2
clone size: many
CDR3 protein: CASSSPLAGGVETQYF
CDR3 DNA: TGTGCCAGCAGTTCCCCCCTAGCGGGAGGGGTGGAGACCCAGTACTTC

J gene: TRBJ1-1
V gene: TRBV7-2
D gene: TRBD1
clone size: NA
CDR3 protein: CASSYTGTGAGEAFF
CDR3 DNA: TGTGCCAGCAGCTATACCGGGACAGGGGCCGGTGAAGCTTTCTTT

J gene: TRBJ1-2
V gene: TRBV28
D gene: NA
clone size: many
CDR3 protein: CASSVEGALYGYTF
CDR3 DNA: TGTGCCAGCAGTGTGGAAGGGGCACTCTATGGCTACACCTTC

J gene: TRBJ1-1
V gene: TRBV28
D gene: NA
clone size: once
CDR3 protein: CASSWPNTEAFF
CDR3 DNA: TGTGCCAGCAGTTGGCCGAACACTGAAGCTTTCTTT

J gene: TRBJ2-7
V gene: TRBV18
D gene: TRBD1
clone size: many
CDR3 protein: CASLEDRIQGEQYF
CDR3 DNA: TGTGCCAGCTTGGAGGACAGGATACAGGGAGAGCAGTACTTC

J gene: TRBJ1-1
V gene: TRBV6-1
D gene: NA
clone size: NA
CDR3 protein: CASRSGGIGGRTEAFF
CDR3 DNA: TGTGCCAGTAGAAGCGGGGGTATTGGGGGGAGAACTGAAGCTTTCTTT

J gene: TRBJ2-7
V gene: TRBV6-2/TRBV6-3
D gene: TRBD2
clone size: many
CDR3 protein: CASSYSLAGVQYF
CDR3 DNA: TGTGCCAGCAGTTACTCGCTAGCGGGAGTGCAGTACTTC

J gene: TRBJ2-5
V gene: TRBV24-1
D gene: NA
clone size: NA
CDR3 protein: CATRGEGQGQETQYF
CDR3 DNA: TGTGCCACCAGGGGTGAGGGTCAAGGGCAAGAGACCCAGTACTTC

J gene: TRBJ2-7
V gene: TRBV6-5
D gene: NA
clone size: many
CDR3 protein: CASSYGGISYEQYF
CDR3 DNA: TGTGCCAGCAGTTACGGGGGGATCTCCTACGAGCAGTACTTC

J gene: TRBJ1-1
V gene: TRBV2
D gene: NA
clone size: many
CDR3 protein: CASSEGRSGTLNTEAFF
CDR3 DNA: TGTGCCAGCAGTGAAGGGCGAAGTGGGACATTGAACACTGAAGCTTTCTTT

J gene: TRBJ1-1
V gene: TRBV6-5
D gene: NA
clone size: many
CDR3 protein: CASNLKGVNTEAFF
CDR3 DNA: TGTGCCAGCAACCTGAAGGGCGTGAACACTGAAGCTTTCTTT

J gene: TRBJ2-2
V gene: TRBV9
D gene: NA
clone size: many
CDR3 protein: CASNSGQLNTGELFF
CDR3 DNA: TGTGCCAGCAACTCGGGACAACTGAACACCGGGGAGCTGTTTTTT

J gene: TRBJ2-7
V gene: TRBV9
D gene: NA
clone size: many
CDR3 protein: CASSAAVGPFGEQYF
CDR3 DNA: TGTGCCAGCAGCGCGGCCGTGGGACCGTTCGGCGAGCAGTACTTC

J gene: TRBJ2-5
V gene: TRBV7-2
D gene: TRBD2
clone size: NA
CDR3 protein: CASSLRAAGGPFEETQYF
CDR3 DNA: TGTGCCAGCAGCTTGCGAGCGGCGGGAGGGCCGTTTGAAGAGACCCAGTACTTC

J gene: TRBJ2-7
V gene: TRBV28
D gene: NA
clone size: many
CDR3 protein: CASSRDDYYEQYF
CDR3 DNA: TGTGCCAGCAGTCGGGATGATTACTACGAGCAGTACTTC